This TCR beta chain appears in the sequencing data of a study of CD8 T cells in ankylosing spondylitis. Points from the study as a whole: Matched synovial fluid from ankylosing spondylitis patients was reported to be enriched for disease-linked clones. Blood of patients with ankylosing spondylitis appeared to be characterized by a TCR beta motif of eight highly homologous variants. CD8+ cells made up the disease-linked clones, which were relatively rare in peripheral blood.

TCRdb ran MiXCR on the 5' RACE reads and lists one entry per CDR3 protein. Of roughly 64,000 distinct CDR3 sequences listed, approximately 5.7% are singletons. A few counts support this clonotype. What it binds is not known. With 4 bases clipped from V and 3 bases from J, the junction kept 5 bases outside the gene matches. The CDR3 loop spans 14 amino acids. Germline V gene data show CDR1 as MGHRA and CDR2 as YSYEKL. The sequenced material came from synovial fluid, either unsorted or a sorted T cell fraction (not recorded which). This TCR derives from a male donor with ankylosing spondylitis. V is TRBV4-1 and J is TRBJ1-2; 7 nucleotides align to TRBD1. The CDR3 sequence is CASSPLDRDYGYTF. The CDR3 DNA sequence: TGCGCCAGCAGCCCCCTCGACAGGGACTATGGCTACACCTTC.